Listed below are T cell receptor beta chains from one sample, sequenced in a study of T cells in tuberculosis. Clones were sequenced by immunoSEQ multiplex PCR, and TCRdb holds only the in-frame ones, with some missing. The table includes more than 70,000 clones, roughly 90% detected once. The material sequenced was CD1b-GMM tetramer-negative cells sorted from PBMCs. The receptors were sampled from an adult woman with latent tuberculosis. The CDR3 runs from the conserved cysteine through the conserved F or W.

V gene	J gene	CDR3 protein
TRBV5-4	TRBJ2-2	CASSHRAANTGELFF
TRBV7-6	TRBJ2-7	CASSLATGTGSYEQYF
TRBV6-5	TRBJ2-1	CASSPRIAGGNEQFF
TRBV6-4	TRBJ2-3	CASRIQGASTDTQYF
TRBV2	TRBJ2-3	CASSEALFSAPSTDTQYF
TRBV7-9	TRBJ2-1	CASSLIKSLGRPNEQFF
TRBV9	TRBJ2-3	CASSVVAGGMGTDTQYF
TRBV27	TRBJ2-3	CASRNRFGTSGGSADTQYF
TRBV7-2	TRBJ2-2	CASSLASYRSAGRNTGELFF
TRBV14	TRBJ2-7	CASSHHSYYEQYF
TRBV28	TRBJ1-2	CASGRTGYTF
TRBV19	TRBJ1-3	CASSPDRADTIYF
TRBV27	TRBJ2-5	CASSGTDTGETQYF
TRBV10-3	TRBJ1-1	CAISERTGQANTEAFF
TRBV5-1	TRBJ1-2	CASSLVGGANYGYTF
TRBV6-4	TRBJ2-1	CASSTSGGANEQFF
TRBV27	TRBJ1-2	CASRRGNGGAGGYTF
TRBV5-1	TRBJ1-1	CASSQPGVTEAFF
TRBV19	TRBJ2-2	CASSIRTQGSGELFF
TRBV7-2	TRBJ2-2	CASSSTSASGELFF
TRBV6-1	TRBJ1-5	CASSEDRRENQPQHF
TRBV11-2	TRBJ1-1	CASSLDYSGEEAFF
TRBV6-1	TRBJ1-5	CASSYTANQPQHF
TRBV29-1	TRBJ2-3	CSVDGRLAVTDTQYF
TRBV11-2	TRBJ1-2	CASSLDLGYRGPGYTF
TRBV6-5	TRBJ1-3	CASTPTGAGNTIYF
TRBV5-4	TRBJ2-2	CASSLELLQGPGELFF
TRBV27	TRBJ1-4	CASSFPGAQATNEKLFF
TRBV13	TRBJ1-4	CASSERTGGNEKLFF
TRBV5-1	TRBJ2-3	CASSLVGGGARADTQYF
TRBV18	TRBJ2-1	CASSPRGLAGGSSYNEQFF
TRBV19	TRBJ2-2	CASSISLAGANTGELFF
TRBV19	TRBJ2-3	CASSLWTSTDTQYF
TRBV11-2	TRBJ1-1	CASSLDSNTEAFF
TRBV7-9	TRBJ1-2	CASSLGRLGRANYGYTF
TRBV7-2	TRBJ1-1	CASSPGGAVEAFF
TRBV9	TRBJ2-3	CASSDCLPYPTASGGPSTQYF
TRBV7-6	TRBJ2-7	CASSQGQGSYEQYF
TRBV27	TRBJ1-2	CASSLTGLGYGYTF
TRBV4-1	TRBJ1-5	CASSHATGPEPQHF
TRBV2	TRBJ2-3	CASSGLAGGLSTDTQYF
TRBV11-2	TRBJ2-2	CASSLVSSGGTGELFF
TRBV6-5	TRBJ2-3	CASSYSVQGGDTQYF
TRBV14	TRBJ2-3	CASSQGDRHTQYF
TRBV16	TRBJ2-3	CASSPRQGTQYF
TRBV30	TRBJ1-1	CAWSGQTNTEAFF
TRBV5-8	TRBJ1-4	CATGLTGDEKLFF
TRBV7-2	TRBJ2-1	CASSQLAGGPYNEQFF
TRBV5-1	TRBJ2-3	CASSPTRQGAGTDTQYF
TRBV4-3	TRBJ2-5	CASSQGARVETQYF
TRBV28	TRBJ2-2	CASRAGGTGELFF
TRBV7-2	TRBJ1-6	CASSLAQRGSPLHF
TRBV5-1	TRBJ2-1	CASSLAGSGNEQFF